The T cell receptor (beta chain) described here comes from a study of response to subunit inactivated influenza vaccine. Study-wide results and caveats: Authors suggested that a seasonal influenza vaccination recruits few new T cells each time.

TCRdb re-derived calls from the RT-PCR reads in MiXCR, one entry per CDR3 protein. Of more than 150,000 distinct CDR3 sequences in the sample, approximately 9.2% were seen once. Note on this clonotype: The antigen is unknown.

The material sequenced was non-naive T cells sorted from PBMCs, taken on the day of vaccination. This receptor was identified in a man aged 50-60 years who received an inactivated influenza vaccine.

The CDR3 DNA follows: TGTGCCAGCAGTTCCATGGACAGGGTAGAAGGGGAGTTCTTC. Translation gives CASSSMDRVEGEFF. The chain carries TRBV5-4 and TRBJ2-1, with TRBD1 matching 8 bases. Germline assignment: CDR1 SGHNT and CDR2 YYREEE (reference sequence). V shed 5 bases and J 14 bases; nucleotides not matched to a gene: 15. The CDR3 covers 14 residues.